This TCR beta chain was captured by sequencing in a study of shared clonotypes between healthy human individuals. Across the study: Aged 18 to 49, the donors were two women and a few men. For every donor, three CD4 naive, three CD4 memory, two CD8 naive and one CD8 memory plates were used.

Germline V lookup: CDR1 MGHRA, CDR2 YSYEKL. The CDR3 spans 17 residues. Trimming shortened V by 8 bases and J by 0 bases, and 20 bases separated the two germline ends. Sequencing used immunoSEQ multiplex PCR; TCRdb keeps in-frame clones, though not all of them. The sample lists approximately 1,000,000 clones, 70% to 85% occurring once. Sequenced sample: memory CD4+ T cells from PBMCs. Subset defined: CD45RA-negative fraction. This receptor was identified in a man between 18 and 29 years old in good health. Some clones in this sample may be carry-over from other donors' samples. This chain uses TRBV4-1 with TRBJ2-1, with D possibly being TRBD1 (7 bases). The CDR3 bases are TGCGCCAGCCAGAACCCAGGGGGGCATGTCTCCTACAATGAGCAGTTCTTC. Its translation is CASQNPGGHVSYNEQFF.